The sequence of this TCR beta chain was determined in a study of beta chain features in type 1 diabetes. Study-level information: Investigators examined 107,917,701 sorted cells across all samples.

The investigators reverse transcribed all of the isolated RNA, so they sequenced expressed TCRB transcripts. The repertoire was sequenced with immunoSEQ multiplex PCR; TCRdb's copy has only in-frame clones and lacks some. The sample carries around 300,000 clones, about 8% recorded once. This clone was found a few times. With 6 bases clipped from V and 2 bases from J, the junction kept 5 bases outside the gene matches. Germline V gives CDR1 MDHEN, CDR2 SYDVKM. This CDR3 region has 15 residues. The material sequenced was central memory CD4+ T cells from blood. The gene calls are TRBV28 and TRBJ2-5, with TRBD1 matching 11 bases. The TCR sequence derives from a woman between 18 and 29 years old in good health. CDR3 nucleotide sequence: TGTGCCAGCAGATACCGGGACAGGGGGCAAGAGACCCAGTACTTC. This sequence encodes CASRYRDRGQETQYF.